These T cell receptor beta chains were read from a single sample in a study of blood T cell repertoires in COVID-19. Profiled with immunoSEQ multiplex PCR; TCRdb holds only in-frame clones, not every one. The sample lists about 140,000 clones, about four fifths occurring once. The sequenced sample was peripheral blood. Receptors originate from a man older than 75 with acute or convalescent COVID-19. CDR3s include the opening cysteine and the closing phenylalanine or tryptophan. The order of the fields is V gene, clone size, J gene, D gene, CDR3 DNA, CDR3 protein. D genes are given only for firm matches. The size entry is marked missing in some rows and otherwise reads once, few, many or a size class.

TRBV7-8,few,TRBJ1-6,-,TGTGCCAGCAGTTCCACAGGGAATTCACCCCTCCACTTT,CASSSTGNSPLHF
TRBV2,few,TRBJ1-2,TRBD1,TGTGCCAGCTCCGAAAGGGGGCGCGGCTACACCTTC,CASSERGRGYTF
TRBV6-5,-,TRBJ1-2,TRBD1,TGTGCCAGCACCCGGGACAGGGGAAACTATGGCTACACCTTC,CASTRDRGNYGYTF
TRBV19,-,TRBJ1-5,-,TGTGCCACCACCGGCGGGAATAGCAATCAGCCCCAGCATTTT,CATTGGNSNQPQHF
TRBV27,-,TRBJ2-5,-,TGTGCCAGCAGTTTCCTAGGAACGGTAGAGACCCAGTACTTC,CASSFLGTVETQYF
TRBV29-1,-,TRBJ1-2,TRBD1,TGCAGCGTTGAAGATCAGACAGGGGGATATGGCTACACCTTC,CSVEDQTGGYGYTF
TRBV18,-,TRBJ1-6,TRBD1,TGTGCCAGCTCACTCGACAGGGTTAATTCACCCCTCCACTTT,CASSLDRVNSPLHF
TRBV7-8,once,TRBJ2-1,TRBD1,TGTGCCAGCAGCTCCTCTAAGGGACAGGGGTACAATGAGCAGTTCTTC,CASSSSKGQGYNEQFF
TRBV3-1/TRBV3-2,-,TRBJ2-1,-,TGTGCCAGCAGCCAAGGGCCCCAGGGGAGTTTCTTC,CASSQGPQGSFF
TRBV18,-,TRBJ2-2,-,TGTGCCAGCTCACCACCCTTACAGGGAACCGGGGAGCTGTTTTTT,CASSPPLQGTGELFF
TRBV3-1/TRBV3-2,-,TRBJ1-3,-,TGTGCCAGCAGCCACCTTGACACGTACTCTGGAAACACCATATATTTT,CASSHLDTYSGNTIYF
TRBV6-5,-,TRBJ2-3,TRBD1,TGTGCCAGCACCAAGGACAGGGTGGATACGCAGTATTTT,CASTKDRVDTQYF
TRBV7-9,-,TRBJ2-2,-,TGTGCCAGCAGCACAGGTGGGAGGAGTAACACCGGGGAGCTGTTTTTT,CASSTGGRSNTGELFF
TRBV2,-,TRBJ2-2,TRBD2,TGTGCCAGCCTCTCTGGACTAGTCAGTTTGGGGGAGCTGTTTTTT,CASLSGLVSLGELFF
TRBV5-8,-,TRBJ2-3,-,TGTGCCAGCAGAAAGGTAGCGGCCCCGCAGTATTTT,CASRKVAAPQYF
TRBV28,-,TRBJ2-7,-,TGTGCCAGCAGCCCATATGGGTCAGGCTACGAGCAGTACTTC,CASSPYGSGYEQYF
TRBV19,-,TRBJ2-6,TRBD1,TGTGCCAGTAGTATACGCCCCAGGGCAGGGGGCGCAAGAGGGGCCAACGTCCTGACTTTC,CASSIRPRAGGARGANVLTF
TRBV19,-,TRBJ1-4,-,TGTGCCAGTAGCCTTGACAGCCGTGAAAAACTGTTTTTT,CASSLDSREKLFF
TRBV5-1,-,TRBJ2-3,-,TGCGCCAGCATGCCGGGAGAAGCCACAGATACGCAGTATTTT,CASMPGEATDTQYF
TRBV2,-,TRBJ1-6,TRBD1,TGTGCCAGCAGGGCAGGGGGGAATTCACCCCTCCACTTT,CASRAGGNSPLHF
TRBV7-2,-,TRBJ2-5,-,TGTGCCAGCAGCTTAGTTGTGACTGTGGAGACCCAGTACTTC,CASSLVVTVETQYF
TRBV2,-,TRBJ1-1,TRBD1,TGTGCCAGCAGTAGGACAGGGGCGAACACTGAAGCTTTCTTT,CASSRTGANTEAFF
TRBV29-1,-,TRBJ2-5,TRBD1,TGCAGCGTTCAACAGGGGGAAGAGACCCAGTACTTC,CSVQQGEETQYF
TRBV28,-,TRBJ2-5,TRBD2,TGTGCCAGCAGTTACGGGGGGGCCCAAGAGACCCAGTACTTC,CASSYGGAQETQYF
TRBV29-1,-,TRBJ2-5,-,TGCAGCGTTCGCCGGGACAAGTCCCCGAAGGCCCAGTACTTC,CSVRRDKSPKAQYF
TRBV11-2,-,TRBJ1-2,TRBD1,TGTGCCAGCAGCTTAAGAAGAGGGGGCACCTATGGCTACACCTTC,CASSLRRGGTYGYTF
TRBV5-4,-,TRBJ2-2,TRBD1,TGTGCCAGCAGCTTGAGAACAGGGGGGAACACCGGGGAGCTGTTTTTT,CASSLRTGGNTGELFF
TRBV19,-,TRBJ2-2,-,TGTGCCAGTGCCCCGGGACTGAACACCGGGGAGCTGTTTTTT,CASAPGLNTGELFF
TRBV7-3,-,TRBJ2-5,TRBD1,TGTGCCAGCAGTTGGACAGGGGCAGAGACCCAGTACTTC,CASSWTGAETQYF
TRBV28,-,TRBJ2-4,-,TGTGCCAGCAGTTTGCCGGACAGAGGGAAAAACATTCAGTACTTC,CASSLPDRGKNIQYF
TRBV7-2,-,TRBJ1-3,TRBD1,TGTGCCAGCAGCTTAAGGGGGACAGGACGCTCTGGAAACACCATATATTTT,CASSLRGTGRSGNTIYF
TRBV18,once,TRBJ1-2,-,TGTGCCAGCTCACCACCGGACAGATATGGCTACACCTTC,CASSPPDRYGYTF
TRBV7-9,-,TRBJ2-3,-,TGTGCCAGCACCCCTAACACAGATACGCAGTATTTT,CASTPNTDTQYF
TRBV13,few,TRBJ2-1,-,TGTGCCAGCAGCTTACCCGTTCGGGGGAACAATGAGCAGTTCTTC,CASSLPVRGNNEQFF
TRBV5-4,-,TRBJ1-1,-,TGTGCCAGCAGCTCCCTTGCAGGGGTTTCCGAAGCTTTCTTT,CASSSLAGVSEAFF
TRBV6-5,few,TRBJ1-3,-,TGTGCCAGCAGTTACTCGAGGCAGACCTCTGGAAACACCATATATTTT,CASSYSRQTSGNTIYF
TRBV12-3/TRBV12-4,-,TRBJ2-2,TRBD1,TGTGCCAGCAGTCCGGGACAGTTTGGGGAGCTGTTTTTT,CASSPGQFGELFF
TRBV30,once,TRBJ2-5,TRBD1,TGTGCCTGGAGTGGCCAATCCGGGACAGGGGGAGGAAGGTCGGAGACCCAGTACTTC,CAWSGQSGTGGGRSETQYF
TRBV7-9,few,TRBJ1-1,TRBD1,TGTGCCAGCAGCTCTAGACAGGGAGTGACTGAAGCTTTCTTT,CASSSRQGVTEAFF
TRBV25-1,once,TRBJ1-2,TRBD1,TGTGCCAGCAGTGAAGTAAACCGACAGGGAGATGGCTACACCTTC,CASSEVNRQGDGYTF
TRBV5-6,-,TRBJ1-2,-,TGTGCCAGCAGCCGTACGGGGGGCGAGTGGGGCTACACCTTC,CASSRTGGEWGYTF
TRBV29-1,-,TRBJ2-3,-,TGCAGCGTTCGCTGGGCAAGTTCGGATACGCAGTATTTT,CSVRWASSDTQYF
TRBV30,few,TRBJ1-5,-,TGTGCCTGGAGTGTGCGACAGAATGGAGCCCAGCATTTT,CAWSVRQNGAQHF
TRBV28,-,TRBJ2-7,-,TGTGCCAGCAGAGGAATGGGGGCCGCCGATGGCTACGAGCAGTACTTC,CASRGMGAADGYEQYF
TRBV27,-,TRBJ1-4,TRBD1,TGTGCCACGCGACAGGGGGAGGTTGAAAAACTGTTTTTT,CATRQGEVEKLFF
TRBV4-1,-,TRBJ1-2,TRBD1,TGCGCCAGCAGCCAGGAAAGAGGGACAGGGACCTACTATGGCTACACCTTC,CASSQERGTGTYYGYTF
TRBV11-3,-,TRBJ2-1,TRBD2,TGTGCCGGTAAGGCGGGGGGTGAGCAGTTCTTC,CAGKAGGEQFF
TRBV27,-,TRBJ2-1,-,TGTGCCAGCAGTTTATTAGGTAGCGGATCATACAATGAGCAGTTCTTC,CASSLLGSGSYNEQFF
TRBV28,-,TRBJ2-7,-,TGTGCCAGCAGTTCGGGACAAATTGACGAGCAGTACTTC,CASSSGQIDEQYF
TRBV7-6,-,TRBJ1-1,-,TGTGCCAGCAGCTTGTCCAAGAACACTGAAGCTTTCTTT,CASSLSKNTEAFF
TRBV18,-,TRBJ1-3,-,TGTGCCAGCTCACCAGTCGCCCAGGGTGGAAACACCATATATTTT,CASSPVAQGGNTIYF
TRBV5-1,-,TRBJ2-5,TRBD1,TGCGCCAGCAGCTTGGGAGTACAGGGGGGACGGGAGACCCAGTACTTC,CASSLGVQGGRETQYF
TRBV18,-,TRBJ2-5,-,TGTGCCAGCTCACGGGGGCTAGCGGAAGAGACCCAGTACTTC,CASSRGLAEETQYF
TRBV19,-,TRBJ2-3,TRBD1,TGTGCCAGTCGGCAGGGGGCCTCAGATACGCAGTATTTT,CASRQGASDTQYF
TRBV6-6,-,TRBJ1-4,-,TGTGCCAGCAGCAAAGGTGTCGGGGTGACTAATGAAAAACTGTTTTTT,CASSKGVGVTNEKLFF